The next 19 T cell receptor beta chains were all read from a single sample in a study of blood T cell repertoires in COVID-19. Repertoires were generated with immunoSEQ multiplex PCR, while TCRdb's copy carries only in-frame clones and drops some. The data show nearly 80,000 clones, with 84% seen just once and around 3.3% held by the top ten. The sequenced material came from peripheral blood. These TCRs come from a man in his forties or fifties with acute or convalescent COVID-19.

The chain has TRBV9 and TRBJ1-6; 9 bases are shared with TRBD1. Germline assignment: CDR1 SGDLS and CDR2 YYNGEE. With 7 bases clipped from V and 7 bases from J, the junction kept 3 bases outside the gene matches. CDR3 length equals 13 residues. CDR3 region: CASRDRENSPLHF. The CDR3 nucleotides are TGTGCCAGCCGGGACAGGGAAAATTCACCCCTCCACTTT.

V usage is TRBV4-3 and J usage is TRBJ2-1; weak D call: TRBD2 (5 bases). CDR1 LGHNA and CDR2 YSLEER come from the germline V gene. CDR3 length equals 19 residues. The germline V and J ends were trimmed by 0 bases and 2 bases, with 20 bases remaining between them. CDR3 protein: CASSQDHLSRASTYNEQFF. As DNA, the CDR3 is TGCGCCAGCAGCCAAGATCATTTATCGCGGGCTAGCACCTACAATGAGCAGTTCTTC.

V gene TRBV10-1 combines with J gene TRBJ2-7, with D possibly TRBD1 on 6 matching bases. CDR3 size: 14 residues. V lost 0 bases and J 5 bases, leaving 11 bases between the germline ends. Germline-derived CDR1 and CDR2 are WNHNN and SYGVQD (reference sequence). The CDR3: CASSESPRGNEQYF. In nucleotides, the CDR3 is TGCGCCAGCAGTGAGTCTCCCAGGGGTAACGAGCAGTACTTC.

The V gene is TRBV10-3, the J gene TRBJ1-5; no firm D call. V dropped 3 bases and J dropped 2 bases, with 8 bases sitting between them. The CDR3 totals 14 residues. Germline CDR1 ENHRY, CDR2 SYGVKD. CDR3 loop: CAISDTVGNQPQHF. CDR3 DNA sequence: TGTGCCATCAGTGATACAGTAGGCAATCAGCCCCAGCATTTT.

This rearrangement joins TRBV16 to TRBJ2-6; 9 positions match TRBD1. The CDR3 spans 19 residues. V was clipped by 3 bases and J by 0 bases; unmatched bases: 9. Germline CDR1 and CDR2: KGHSY and FQNENV. CDR3 nucleotide sequence: TGTGCCAGCAGCCATTTCCGGGACAGGGTCTACTCTGGGGCCAACGTCCTGACTTTC. This translates into CASSHFRDRVYSGANVLTF.

This sequence joins TRBV7-9 and TRBJ2-1, with D tentatively TRBD2 (5 bases). CDR3 length: 12 residues. Germline V gene lookup returns CDR1 SEHNR and CDR2 FQNEAQ (reference sequence). The ends were cut back, 5 bases at V and 4 bases at J, with 6 bases in the middle. The CDR3 reads CASSPGYNEQFF. CDR3 in DNA: TGTGCCAGCAGCCCGGGATACAATGAGCAGTTCTTC.

The rearrangement uses TRBV13 and TRBJ2-7; TRBD1 agrees at 8 bases. Germline V lookup: CDR1 PRHDT, CDR2 FYEKMQ (reference sequence). The CDR3 consists of 15 residues. Trimming took 5 bases from V and 3 from J; bases not matched to a gene: 9. The CDR3 loop reads CASSLRPTGGYEQYF. The DNA for the CDR3 is TGTGCCAGCAGCCTTCGCCCCACAGGGGGCTACGAGCAGTACTTC.

This clone was seen once. This CDR3 reads CASNLELGGELFF. The CDR3 DNA reads TGTGCCAGCAACCTCGAACTCGGCGGGGAGCTGTTTTTT. The chain employs TRBV2 and TRBJ2-2; unclear D gene. V lost 7 bases, J lost 7 bases, and 13 bases lay in between. The CDR3 has 13 amino acids. Per germline, CDR1 SNHLY and CDR2 FYNNEI.

This chain joins TRBV18 and TRBJ1-1, with a weak D call TRBD1 (5 bases). Germline V CDR1 and CDR2: KGHSH, LQKENI. V dropped 3 bases and J dropped 1 base, with 6 bases sitting between them. The CDR3 has 13 residues. CDR3: CASSPGANTEAFF. The CDR3 DNA sequence: TGTGCCAGCTCACCTGGGGCGAACACTGAAGCTTTCTTT.

This chain uses TRBV6-2 or TRBV6-3 with TRBJ2-2, with 7 bases identical to TRBD1. The germline gives CDR1 MNHEY, CDR2 SVGEGT. The CDR3 totals 17 residues. V lost 0 bases, J lost 3 bases, and 7 bases stayed unmatched. DNA for the CDR3: TGTGCCAGCAGTTACTCGCCTAGGGGGCCGGACACCGGGGAGCTGTTTTTT. It encodes CASSYSPRGPDTGELFF.

The V and J genes are TRBV11-3 and TRBJ1-1; tentatively, D is TRBD1 (5 bases). Trimming pared 1 base from V and 5 bases from J, leaving 8 bases between. CDR3 size: 13 residues. Germline V gives CDR1 SGHNT, CDR2 YENEEA. CDR3 region: CASSLGGVTEAFF. CDR3 in DNA: TGTGCCAGCAGCTTAGGGGGGGTAACTGAAGCTTTCTTT. The full variable domain, with the rest looked up from reference TRBV11-3 and TRBJ1-1, is EAGVVQSPRYKIIEKKQPVAFWCNPISGHNTLYWYLQNLGQGPELLIRYENEEAVDDSQLPKDRFSAERLKGVDSTLKIQPAELGDSAVYLCASSLGGVTEAFFGQGTRLTVV.

This chain uses TRBV9 with TRBJ1-4; D gene ambiguous. The length of the CDR3 is 14 residues. The germline gives CDR1 SGDLS, CDR2 YYNGEE. V lost 4 bases, J lost 8 bases, and 15 bases lay in between. The CDR3 reads CASSPRVLAEKLFF. The CDR3 nucleotides read TGTGCCAGCAGCCCCCGGGTCTTGGCCGAAAAACTGTTTTTT.

The chain recombines TRBV9 with TRBJ2-3; 8 nucleotides line up with TRBD1. Germline-derived CDR1 and CDR2 are SGDLS and YYNGEE. The CDR3 consists of 15 residues. V shed 0 bases and J 2 bases; nucleotides not matched to a gene: 2. CDR3 sequence (DNA): TGTGCCAGCAGCGTAGCCAGGGGGCACACAGATACGCAGTATTTT. Protein product: CASSVARGHTDTQYF. Variable domain in full (rest from reference TRBV9 and TRBJ2-3): DSGVTQTPKHLITATGQRVTLRCSPRSGDLSVYWYQQSLDQGLQFLIQYYNGEERAKGNILERFSAQQFPDLHSELNLSSLELGDSALYFCASSVARGHTDTQYFGPGTRLTVL.

The V call is TRBV9, the J call TRBJ2-3; D might be TRBD2 (6 bases). CDR3 size: 15 residues. Germline V lookup: CDR1 SGDLS, CDR2 YYNGEE. Trimming stripped 1 base from V and 2 bases from J, with 11 bases between. CDR3 residues: CASSVIAGSTDTQYF. The CDR3 DNA sequence: TGTGCCAGCAGCGTAATCGCGGGGTCCACAGATACGCAGTATTTT.

This clone was found once. The chain couples TRBV10-3 to TRBJ1-1; TRBD1 is a possible D gene (6 bases). Germline V gene lookup returns CDR1 ENHRY and CDR2 SYGVKD. Trimming shortened V by 6 bases and J by 10 bases, and 21 bases separated the two germline ends. The CDR3 runs 14 residues. The CDR3 loop reads CAIRAQGQSSRAFF. DNA for the CDR3: TGTGCCATCAGGGCTCAGGGGCAATCCTCTCGAGCTTTCTTT.

DNA of the CDR3: TGCGCCAGCAGCCAAGATAGCCGAGGTGAGCAGTTCTTC. It is translated as CASSQDSRGEQFF. The J gene is TRBJ2-1, the V gene TRBV4-1; D uncertain. V was shortened by 0 bases and J by 9 bases, with 9 bases between the two germline ends. The CDR3 spans 13 residues. The germline V gene has CDR1 MGHRA and CDR2 YSYEKL.

The V call is TRBV7-9, the J call TRBJ2-7; 8 bases match TRBD2. This CDR3 spans 13 amino acids. V lost 2 bases and J lost 6; bases outside the gene matches: 3. CDR1 is SEHNR and CDR2 is FQNEAQ in the germline V gene (reference sequence). The CDR3 reads CASSLTGGLEQYF. The CDR3 DNA sequence: TGTGCCAGCAGCTTAACGGGGGGGCTCGAGCAGTACTTC.

This chain joins TRBV6-2 or TRBV6-3 and TRBJ2-1; TRBD1 aligns across 7 bases. Losses at the gene ends were 2 bases for V and 8 bases for J; bases not matched to a gene: 6. This CDR3 region has 14 residues. Germline loops: CDR1 MNHEY, CDR2 SVGEGT. CDR3 nucleotides: TGTGCCAGCAGTTACAGACGACAGGGCCATGAGCAGTTCTTC. It translates to CASSYRRQGHEQFF.

J is TRBJ2-5 and V is TRBV24-1; tentative D call: TRBD2 (6 bases). With 10 bases removed from V and 5 bases from J, the gap between germline ends came to 22 bases. Per the germline V gene, CDR1 is KGHDR and CDR2 is SFDVKD. The CDR3 contains 15 residues. CDR3 sequence reads: CATLPGEIFGETQYF. The CDR3 region has the DNA TGTGCCACGCTTCCGGGAGAGATTTTTGGGGAGACCCAGTACTTC.